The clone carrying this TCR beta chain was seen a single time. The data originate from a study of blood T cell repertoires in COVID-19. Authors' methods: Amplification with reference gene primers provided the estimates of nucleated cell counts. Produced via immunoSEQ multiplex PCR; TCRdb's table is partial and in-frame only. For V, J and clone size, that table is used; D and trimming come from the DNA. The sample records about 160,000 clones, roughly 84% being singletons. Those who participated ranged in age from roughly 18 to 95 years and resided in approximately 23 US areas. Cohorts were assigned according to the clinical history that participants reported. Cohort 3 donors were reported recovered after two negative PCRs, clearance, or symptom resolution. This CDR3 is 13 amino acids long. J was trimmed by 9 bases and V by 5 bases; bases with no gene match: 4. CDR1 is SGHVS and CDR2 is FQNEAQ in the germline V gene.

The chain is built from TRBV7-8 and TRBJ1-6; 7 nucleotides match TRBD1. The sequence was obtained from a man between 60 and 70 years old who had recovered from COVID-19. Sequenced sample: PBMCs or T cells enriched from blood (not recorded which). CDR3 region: CASSPGQVSPLHF. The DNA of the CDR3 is TGTGCCAGCAGCCCTGGACAGGTTTCACCCCTCCACTTT.